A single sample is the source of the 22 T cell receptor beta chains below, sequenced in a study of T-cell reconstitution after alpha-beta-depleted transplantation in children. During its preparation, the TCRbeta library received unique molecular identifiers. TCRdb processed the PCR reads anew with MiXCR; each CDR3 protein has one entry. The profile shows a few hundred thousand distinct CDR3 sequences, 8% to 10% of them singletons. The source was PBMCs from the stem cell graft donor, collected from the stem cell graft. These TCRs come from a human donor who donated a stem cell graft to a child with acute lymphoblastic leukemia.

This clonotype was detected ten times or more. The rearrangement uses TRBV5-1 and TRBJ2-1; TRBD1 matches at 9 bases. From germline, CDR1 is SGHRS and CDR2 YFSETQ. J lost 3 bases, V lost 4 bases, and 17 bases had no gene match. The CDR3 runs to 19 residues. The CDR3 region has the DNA TGCGCCAGCAGCCTGTTTCTCCTCCGAGGGACAGGGTACTACAATGAGCAGTTCTTC. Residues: CASSLFLLRGTGYYNEQFF. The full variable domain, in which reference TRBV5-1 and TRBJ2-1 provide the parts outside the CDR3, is KAGVTQTPRYLIKTRGQQVTLSCSPISGHRSVSWYQQTPGQGLQFLFEYFSETQRNKGNFPGRFSGRQFSNSRSEMNVSTLELGDSALYLCASSLFLLRGTGYYNEQFFGPGTRLTVL.

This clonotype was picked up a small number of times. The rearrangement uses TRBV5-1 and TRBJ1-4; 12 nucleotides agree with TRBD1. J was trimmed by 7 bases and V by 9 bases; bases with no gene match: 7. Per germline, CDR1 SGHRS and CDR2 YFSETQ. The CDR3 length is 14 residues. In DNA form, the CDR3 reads TGCGCCAACAGGGACAGGGGGCATGGTGAAAAACTGTTTTTT. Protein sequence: CANRDRGHGEKLFF.

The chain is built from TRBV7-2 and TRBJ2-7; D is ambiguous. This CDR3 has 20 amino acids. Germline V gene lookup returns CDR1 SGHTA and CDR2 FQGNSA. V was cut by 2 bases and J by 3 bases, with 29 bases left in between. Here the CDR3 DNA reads TGTGCCAGCAGCTTACCGCCGTGGCGATCCTGGGCCCTGGCGGACTACGAGCAGTACTTC. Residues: CASSLPPWRSWALADYEQYF.

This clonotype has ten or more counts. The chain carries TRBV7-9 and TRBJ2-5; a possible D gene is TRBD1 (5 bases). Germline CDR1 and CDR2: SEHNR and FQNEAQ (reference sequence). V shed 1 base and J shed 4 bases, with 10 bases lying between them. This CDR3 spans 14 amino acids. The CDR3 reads CASSLVAGLETQYF. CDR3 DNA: TGTGCCAGCAGCTTAGTGGCAGGGTTAGAGACCCAGTACTTC.

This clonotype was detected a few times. CDR3 in amino acids: CASSLGRSPLHF. The CDR3 region has the DNA TGTGCCAGCAGCTTAGGCCGCTCACCCCTCCACTTT. This chain uses TRBV11-2 with TRBJ1-6; D gene uncertain. The V and J ends lost 1 base and 10 bases respectively, with 5 bases between them. CDR3 size: 12 residues. Germline CDR1 and CDR2: SGHAT and FQNNGV.

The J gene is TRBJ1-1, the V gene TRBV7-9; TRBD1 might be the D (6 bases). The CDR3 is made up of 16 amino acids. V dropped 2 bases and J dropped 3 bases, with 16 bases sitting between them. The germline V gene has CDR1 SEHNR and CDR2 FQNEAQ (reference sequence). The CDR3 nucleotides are TGTGCCAGCAGCTTAAGAGGTCTCCGGGGGCACACTGAAGCTTTCTTT. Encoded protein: CASSLRGLRGHTEAFF.

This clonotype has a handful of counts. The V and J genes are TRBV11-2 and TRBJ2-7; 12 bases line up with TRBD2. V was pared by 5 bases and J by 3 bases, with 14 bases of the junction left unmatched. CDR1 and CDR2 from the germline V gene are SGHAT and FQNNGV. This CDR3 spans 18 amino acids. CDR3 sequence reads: CASSPNPLAGGPVYEQYF. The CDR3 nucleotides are TGTGCCAGCAGCCCGAACCCTCTAGCGGGGGGGCCTGTCTACGAGCAGTACTTC.

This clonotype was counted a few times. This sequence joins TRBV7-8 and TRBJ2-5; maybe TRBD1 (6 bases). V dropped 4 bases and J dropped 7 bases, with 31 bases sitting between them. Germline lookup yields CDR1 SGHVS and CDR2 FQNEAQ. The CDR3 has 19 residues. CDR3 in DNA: TGTGCCAGCAGCTCAGCGGTCCTTTTACAGGGACCAGTGGGGTCGACCCAGTACTTC. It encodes CASSSAVLLQGPVGSTQYF.

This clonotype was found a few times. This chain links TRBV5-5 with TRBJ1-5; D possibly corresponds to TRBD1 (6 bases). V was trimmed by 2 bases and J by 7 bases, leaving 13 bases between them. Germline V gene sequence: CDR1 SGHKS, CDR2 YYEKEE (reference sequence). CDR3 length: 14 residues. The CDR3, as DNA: TGTGCCAGCAGCTTCCAGGGGTCCGGGCAGCCCCAGCATTTT. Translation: CASSFQGSGQPQHF.

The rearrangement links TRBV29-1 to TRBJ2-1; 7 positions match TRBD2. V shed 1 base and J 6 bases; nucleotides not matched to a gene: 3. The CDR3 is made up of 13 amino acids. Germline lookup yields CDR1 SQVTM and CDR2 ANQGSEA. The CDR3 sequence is CSVEVGRANEQFF. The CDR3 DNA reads TGCAGCGTTGAAGTAGGGAGGGCCAATGAGCAGTTCTTC.

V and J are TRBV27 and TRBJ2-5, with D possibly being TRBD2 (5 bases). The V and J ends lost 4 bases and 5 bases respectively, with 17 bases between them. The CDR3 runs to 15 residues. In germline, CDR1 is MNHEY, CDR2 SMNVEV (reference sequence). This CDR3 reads CASSYSGSAAETQYF. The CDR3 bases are TGTGCCAGCAGTTACAGCGGCTCCGCCGCGGAGACCCAGTACTTC.

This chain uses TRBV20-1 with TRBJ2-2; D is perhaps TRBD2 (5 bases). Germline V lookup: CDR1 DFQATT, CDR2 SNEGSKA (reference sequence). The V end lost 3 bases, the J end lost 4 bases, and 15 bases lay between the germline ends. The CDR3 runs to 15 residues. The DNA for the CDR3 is TGCAGTGCTAGTTTACCTAGCCGGGGCACCGGGGAGCTGTTTTTT. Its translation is CSASLPSRGTGELFF.

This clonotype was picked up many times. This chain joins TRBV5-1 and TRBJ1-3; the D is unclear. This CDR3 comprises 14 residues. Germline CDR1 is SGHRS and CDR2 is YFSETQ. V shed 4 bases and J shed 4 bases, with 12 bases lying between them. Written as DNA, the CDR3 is TGCGCCAGCAGCGAGACGGGTCGGGGAAACACCATATATTTT. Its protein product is CASSETGRGNTIYF. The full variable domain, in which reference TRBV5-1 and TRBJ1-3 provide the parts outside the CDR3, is KAGVTQTPRYLIKTRGQQVTLSCSPISGHRSVSWYQQTPGQGLQFLFEYFSETQRNKGNFPGRFSGRQFSNSRSEMNVSTLELGDSALYLCASSETGRGNTIYFGEGSWLTVV.

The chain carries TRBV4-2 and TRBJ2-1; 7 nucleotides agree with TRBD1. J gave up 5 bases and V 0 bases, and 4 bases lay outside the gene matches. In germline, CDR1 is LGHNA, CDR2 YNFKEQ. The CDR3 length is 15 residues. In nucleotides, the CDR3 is TGTGCCAGCAGCCAAGAAGGGGGCTCGCACAATGAGCAGTTCTTC. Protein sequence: CASSQEGGSHNEQFF.

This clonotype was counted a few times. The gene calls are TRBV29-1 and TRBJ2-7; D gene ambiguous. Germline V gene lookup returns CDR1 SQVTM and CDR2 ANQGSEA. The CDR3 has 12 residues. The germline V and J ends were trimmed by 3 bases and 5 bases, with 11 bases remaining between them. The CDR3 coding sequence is TGCAGCGTTGATCCAGGTACGGACGAGCAGTACTTC. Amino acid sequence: CSVDPGTDEQYF.

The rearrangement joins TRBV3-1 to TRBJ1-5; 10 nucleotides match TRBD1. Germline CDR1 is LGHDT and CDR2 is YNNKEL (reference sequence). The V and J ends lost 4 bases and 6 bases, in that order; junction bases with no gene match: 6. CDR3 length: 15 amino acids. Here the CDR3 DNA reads TGTGCCAGCAGCCCCGGACAGGGGGTTGGTCAGCCCCAGCATTTT. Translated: CASSPGQGVGQPQHF.

CDR3 sequence reads: CASSPGFGVTGELFF. DNA for the CDR3: TGTGCCAGCAGCCCGGGGTTTGGGGTCACCGGGGAGCTGTTTTTT. The chain recombines TRBV7-2 with TRBJ2-2, with D possibly TRBD2 on 5 matching bases. CDR1 and CDR2 from the germline V gene are SGHTA and FQGNSA. Between the trimmed V and J ends, which lost 5 bases and 4 bases, there was a span of 14 bases. CDR3 length equals 15 residues.

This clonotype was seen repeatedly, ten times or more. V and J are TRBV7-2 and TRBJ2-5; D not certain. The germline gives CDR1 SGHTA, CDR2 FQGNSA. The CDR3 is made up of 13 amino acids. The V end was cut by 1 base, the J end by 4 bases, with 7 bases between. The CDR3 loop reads CASSLGGRETQYF. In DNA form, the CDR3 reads TGTGCCAGCAGCTTAGGGGGAAGAGAGACCCAGTACTTC.

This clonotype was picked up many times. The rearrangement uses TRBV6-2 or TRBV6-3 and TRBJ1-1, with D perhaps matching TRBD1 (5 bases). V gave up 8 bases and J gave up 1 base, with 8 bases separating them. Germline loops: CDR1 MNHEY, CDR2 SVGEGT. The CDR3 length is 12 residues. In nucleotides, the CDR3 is TGTGCCAGCGGACACGGGAACACTGAAGCTTTCTTT. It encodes CASGHGNTEAFF.

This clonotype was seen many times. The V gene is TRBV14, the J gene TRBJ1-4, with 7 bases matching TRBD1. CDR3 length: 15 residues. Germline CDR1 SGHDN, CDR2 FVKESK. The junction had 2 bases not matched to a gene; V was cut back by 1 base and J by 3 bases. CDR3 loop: CASSQATGPNEKLFF. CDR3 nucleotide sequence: TGTGCCAGCAGCCAAGCGACAGGGCCTAATGAAAAACTGTTTTTT.

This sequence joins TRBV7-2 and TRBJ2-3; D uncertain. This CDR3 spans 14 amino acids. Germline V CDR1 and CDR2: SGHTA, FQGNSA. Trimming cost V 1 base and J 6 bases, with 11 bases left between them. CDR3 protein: CASSLEGPGDTQYF. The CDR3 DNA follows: TGTGCCAGCAGCTTAGAGGGCCCTGGCGATACGCAGTATTTT.

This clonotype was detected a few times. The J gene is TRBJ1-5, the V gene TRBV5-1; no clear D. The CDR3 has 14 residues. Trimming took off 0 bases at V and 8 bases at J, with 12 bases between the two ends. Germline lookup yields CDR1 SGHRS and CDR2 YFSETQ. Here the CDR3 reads CASSLAGETEPQHF. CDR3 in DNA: TGCGCCAGCAGCTTGGCCGGAGAAACAGAGCCCCAGCATTTT. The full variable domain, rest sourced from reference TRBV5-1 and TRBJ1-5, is KAGVTQTPRYLIKTRGQQVTLSCSPISGHRSVSWYQQTPGQGLQFLFEYFSETQRNKGNFPGRFSGRQFSNSRSEMNVSTLELGDSALYLCASSLAGETEPQHFGDGTRLSIL.